Below, one TCR beta chain is given with its context. Its antigen remains unidentified. The source of the sample is a study of T cell repertoires in ileal Crohn's disease. Findings and limits, study-wide: High-frequency clones were more common in sorted CD8 than CD4 cells. Every patient over 26.8% clonality showed endoscopic recurrence.

Profiling relied on immunoSEQ multiplex PCR, and the TCRdb table lists in-frame clones only, not all of them. The sample gives about 3,500 clones, roughly 93% of which show up once; 4% to 5.5% is in the top ten. This CDR3 is built from 12 residues. V gave up 2 bases and J gave up 7 bases, with 6 bases separating them. Germline values: CDR1 SGHVS, CDR2 FNYEAQ. Sequencing was performed on ileal tissue. This chain uses TRBV7-6 with TRBJ2-1; no reliable D call. The sequence derives from an adult with Crohn's disease. CDR3: CASSLSSNEQFF. CDR3 sequence (DNA): TGTGCCAGCAGCTTAAGTTCTAATGAGCAGTTCTTC.